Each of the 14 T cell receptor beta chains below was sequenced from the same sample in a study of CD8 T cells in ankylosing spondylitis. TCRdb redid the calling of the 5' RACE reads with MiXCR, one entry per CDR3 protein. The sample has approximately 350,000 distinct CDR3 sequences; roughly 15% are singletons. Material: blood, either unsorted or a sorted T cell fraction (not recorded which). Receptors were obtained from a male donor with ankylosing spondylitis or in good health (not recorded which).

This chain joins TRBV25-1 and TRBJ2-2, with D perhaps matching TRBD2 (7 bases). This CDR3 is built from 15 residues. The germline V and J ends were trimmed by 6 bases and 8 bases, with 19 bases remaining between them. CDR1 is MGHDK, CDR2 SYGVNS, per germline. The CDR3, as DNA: TGTGCCAGCAGATTGTCGGGGGGCTTCTCGGGGGAGCTGTTTTTT. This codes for CASRLSGGFSGELFF.

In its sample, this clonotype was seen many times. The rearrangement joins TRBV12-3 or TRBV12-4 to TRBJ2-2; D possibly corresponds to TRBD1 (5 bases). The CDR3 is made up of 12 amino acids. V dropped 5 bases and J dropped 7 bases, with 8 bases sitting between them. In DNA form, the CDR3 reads TGTGCCAGCAGTCCCGACAGCGGGGAGCTGTTTTTT. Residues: CASSPDSGELFF.

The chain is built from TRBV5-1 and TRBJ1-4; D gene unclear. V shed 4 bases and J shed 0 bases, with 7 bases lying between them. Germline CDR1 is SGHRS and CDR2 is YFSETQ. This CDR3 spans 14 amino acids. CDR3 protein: CASSRGATNEKLFF. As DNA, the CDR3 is TGCGCCAGCAGCCGGGGTGCAACTAATGAAAAACTGTTTTTT. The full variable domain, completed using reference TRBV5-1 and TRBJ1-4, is KAGVTQTPRYLIKTRGQQVTLSCSPISGHRSVSWYQQTPGQGLQFLFEYFSETQRNKGNFPGRFSGRQFSNSRSEMNVSTLELGDSALYLCASSRGATNEKLFFGSGTQLSVL.

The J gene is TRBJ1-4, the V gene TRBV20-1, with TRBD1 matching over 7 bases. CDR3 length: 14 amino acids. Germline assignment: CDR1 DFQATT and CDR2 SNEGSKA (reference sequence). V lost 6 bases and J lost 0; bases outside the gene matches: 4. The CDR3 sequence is CSARQGTTNEKLFF. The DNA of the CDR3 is TGCAGTGCAAGACAGGGAACAACTAATGAAAAACTGTTTTTT.

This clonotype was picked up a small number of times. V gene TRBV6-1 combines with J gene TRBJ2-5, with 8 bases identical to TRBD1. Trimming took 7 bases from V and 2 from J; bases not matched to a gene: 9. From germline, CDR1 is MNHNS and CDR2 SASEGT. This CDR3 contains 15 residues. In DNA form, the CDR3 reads TGTGCCAGCAAAGGTGGTGGGACAGGACAAGAGACCCAGTACTTC. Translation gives CASKGGGTGQETQYF.

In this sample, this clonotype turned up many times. The CDR3 protein is CASSSHGAVNTEAFF. CDR3 in DNA: TGTGCCAGCAGTTCCCACGGGGCCGTGAACACTGAAGCTTTCTTT. The J gene is TRBJ1-1, the V gene TRBV12-3 or TRBV12-4; the D gene is possibly TRBD1 (5 bases). There are 15 residues in the CDR3. V was trimmed by 4 bases and J by 0 bases, leaving 12 bases between them.

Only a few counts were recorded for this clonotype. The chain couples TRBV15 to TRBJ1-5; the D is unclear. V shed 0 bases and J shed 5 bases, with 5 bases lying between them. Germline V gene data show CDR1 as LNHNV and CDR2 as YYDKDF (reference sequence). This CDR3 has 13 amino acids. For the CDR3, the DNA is TGTGCCACCAGCAGAGATTGGGATCAGCCCCAGCATTTT. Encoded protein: CATSRDWDQPQHF.

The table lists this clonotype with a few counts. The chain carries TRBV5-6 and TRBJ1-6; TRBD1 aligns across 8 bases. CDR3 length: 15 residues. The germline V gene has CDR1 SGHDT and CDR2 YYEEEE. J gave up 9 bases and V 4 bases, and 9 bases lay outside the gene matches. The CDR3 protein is CASSQDRGSSSPLHF. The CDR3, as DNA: TGTGCCAGCAGCCAAGACAGGGGAAGTAGTTCACCCCTCCACTTT.

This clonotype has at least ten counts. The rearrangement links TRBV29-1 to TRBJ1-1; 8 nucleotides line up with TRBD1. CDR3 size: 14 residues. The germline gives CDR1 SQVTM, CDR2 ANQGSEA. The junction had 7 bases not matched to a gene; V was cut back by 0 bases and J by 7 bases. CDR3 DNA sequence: TGCAGCGTTGAAGAGCGGCAGGGGGCCAGTGAAGCTTTCTTT. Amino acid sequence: CSVEERQGASEAFF. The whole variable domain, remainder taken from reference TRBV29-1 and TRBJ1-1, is SAVISQKPSRDICQRGTSLTIQCQVDSQVTMMFWYRQQPGQSLTLIATANQGSEATYESGFVIDKFPISRPNLTFSTLTVSNMSPEDSSIYLCSVEERQGASEAFFGQGTRLTVV.

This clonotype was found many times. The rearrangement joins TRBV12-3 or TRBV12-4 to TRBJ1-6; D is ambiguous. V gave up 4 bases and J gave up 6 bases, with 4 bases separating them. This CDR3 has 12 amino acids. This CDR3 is CASSSRNSPLHF. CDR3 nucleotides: TGTGCCAGCAGTTCCCGTAATTCACCCCTCCACTTT.

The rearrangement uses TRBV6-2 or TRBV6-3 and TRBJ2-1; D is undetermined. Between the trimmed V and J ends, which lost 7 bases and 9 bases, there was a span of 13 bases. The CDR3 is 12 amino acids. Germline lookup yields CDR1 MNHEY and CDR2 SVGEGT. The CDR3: CASTQHAAEQFF. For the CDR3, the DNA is TGTGCCAGCACGCAACACGCCGCTGAGCAGTTCTTC.

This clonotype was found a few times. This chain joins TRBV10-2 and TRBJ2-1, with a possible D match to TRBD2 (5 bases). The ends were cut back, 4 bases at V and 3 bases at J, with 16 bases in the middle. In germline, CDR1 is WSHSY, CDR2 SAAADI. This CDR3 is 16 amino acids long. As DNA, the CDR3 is TGCGCCAGCAGTGGGCCCAAGATAGGGAGCTACAATGAGCAGTTCTTC. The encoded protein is CASSGPKIGSYNEQFF.

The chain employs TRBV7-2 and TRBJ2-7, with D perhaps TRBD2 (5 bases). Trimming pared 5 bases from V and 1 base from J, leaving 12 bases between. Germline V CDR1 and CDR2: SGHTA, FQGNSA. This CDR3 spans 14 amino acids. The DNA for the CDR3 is TGTGCCAGCAGCCCGCAACTAGTTTCCTACGAGCAGTACTTC. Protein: CASSPQLVSYEQYF.

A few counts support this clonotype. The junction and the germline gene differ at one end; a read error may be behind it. CDR3 residues: CASSIAGGNTGELFF. The CDR3 nucleotides read TGTGCCAGCAGCATAGCGGGGGGGAACACCGGGGAGCTGTTTTTT. This chain joins TRBV7-2 and TRBJ2-2; 10 bases are a match to TRBD2. This CDR3 contains 15 residues. Germline V gives CDR1 SGHTA, CDR2 FQGNSA.